Here is one TCR beta chain with its context. What it binds is unknown. PCR was performed using 60 Vbeta and 13 Jbeta primers. Libraries were prepared by immunoSEQ multiplex PCR; TCRdb keeps only in-frame clonotypes and omits some of them. The sample shows about 150,000 clones, 55% to 70% of them seen only once. With V trimmed by 1 base and J by 5 bases, 5 bases remained unmatched. CDR3 length: 13 residues. Germline V gene sequence: CDR1 GTSNPN, CDR2 SVGIG (reference sequence). The data stem from a study of cytomegalovirus exposure and HLA in healthy donors. Study conclusions and caveats: The Asian-associated ancestry cluster reportedly had fewer N-insertions than the approximately 630-donor mean in a later analysis. It has been reported that TCR beta sequences accurately predicted the HLA-A and HLA-B alleles of most subjects. Some TCR beta chains (more than 150 of them) were listed as cytomegalovirus-associated.

The material sequenced was PBMCs. The receptor was isolated from a woman in her twenties or thirties in good health and CMV-seropositive. The chain is built from TRBV30 and TRBJ2-7; 7 bases fit TRBD1. The CDR3 DNA reads TGTGCCTGGAGTGGGACAGGTTTCGACGAGCAGTACTTC. Protein sequence: CAWSGTGFDEQYF.